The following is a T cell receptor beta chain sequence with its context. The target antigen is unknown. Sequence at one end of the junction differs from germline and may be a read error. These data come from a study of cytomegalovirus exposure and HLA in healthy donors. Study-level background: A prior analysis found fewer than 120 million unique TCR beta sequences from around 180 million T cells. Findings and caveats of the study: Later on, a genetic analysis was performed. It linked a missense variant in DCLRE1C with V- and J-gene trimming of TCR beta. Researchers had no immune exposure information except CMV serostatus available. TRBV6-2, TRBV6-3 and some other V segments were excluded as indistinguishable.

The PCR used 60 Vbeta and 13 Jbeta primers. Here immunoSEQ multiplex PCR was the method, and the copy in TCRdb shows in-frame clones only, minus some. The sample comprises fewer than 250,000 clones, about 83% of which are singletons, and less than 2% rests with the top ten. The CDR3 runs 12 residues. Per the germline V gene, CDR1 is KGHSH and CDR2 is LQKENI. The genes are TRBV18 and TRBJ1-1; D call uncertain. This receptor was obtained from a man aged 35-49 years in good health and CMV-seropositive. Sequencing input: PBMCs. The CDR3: CASSPEGGRLDF. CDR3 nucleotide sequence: TGTGCCAGCTCTCCAGAGGGTGGGAGGCTTGATTTT.